The 8 T cell receptor beta chains presented below share a single source sample, sequenced in a study of T cells after posttransplantation cyclophosphamide. Repertoires were generated with immunoSEQ multiplex PCR, while TCRdb's copy carries only in-frame clones and drops some. The sample shows 15,000 to 20,000 clones, 87% of them seen only once. Methotrexate plus calcineurin inhibitor accompanied controls' myeloablative marrow transplants; sampling was 1 year later. Specimen: PBMCs, collected after an allogeneic stem cell transplant with a calcineurin inhibitor and methotrexate. The receptors shown here come from a male patient aged 45 to 59 who received an allogeneic stem cell transplant from an unrelated donor, was CMV-positive, and had chronic GVHD only. Some T cells may arise from the graft donor.

This chain uses TRBV27 with TRBJ2-1; the D is unclear. The CDR3 has 13 residues. V was cut by 5 bases and J by 2 bases, with 7 bases left in between. Germline-derived CDR1 and CDR2 are MNHEY and SMNVEV (reference sequence). CDR3 loop: CASSLRTYNEQFF. CDR3 DNA sequence: TGTGCCAGCAGTCTGCGGACCTACAATGAGCAGTTCTTC.

J is TRBJ2-3 and V is TRBV25-1; D remains unclear. This CDR3 is built from 14 residues. Trimming shortened V by 2 bases and J by 0 bases, and 6 bases separated the two germline ends. Germline V gives CDR1 MGHDK, CDR2 SYGVNS. The CDR3 coding sequence is TGTGCCAGCAGTGAAGAGGCTAGCACAGATACGCAGTATTTT. Its protein is CASSEEASTDTQYF.

The chain recombines TRBV9 with TRBJ2-7; a weak D match, TRBD2 (7 bases). V was pared by 0 bases and J by 4 bases, with 14 bases between. The CDR3 loop spans 15 amino acids. Germline V gene sequence: CDR1 SGDLS, CDR2 YYNGEE. CDR3 loop: CASSVAGEGSYEQYF. In DNA form, the CDR3 reads TGTGCCAGCAGCGTAGCAGGGGAGGGGTCGTACGAGCAGTACTTC.

The V call is TRBV21-1, the J call TRBJ2-5; the D segment call TRBD2 is taken from the table without a DNA check. TRBV21-1 corresponds to a pseudogene. The CDR3 extends over 17 amino acids. CDR3 bases: TGTGCCAGCAGCAAAGCAGAAGGTAGCGGGGACATTGAGACCCAGTACTTC. Protein: CASSKAEGSGDIETQYF.

This clone was counted once. One end of the junction fails to match germline, which may point to a read error. The gene calls are TRBV18 and TRBJ2-5, with D unclear. Germline V gene lookup returns CDR1 KGHSH and CDR2 LQKENI. This CDR3 has 11 residues. The DNA for the CDR3 is TGTGCCAGCTCACGCGAAGAGTCCCAGTACTTC. This encodes CASSREESQYF.

The chain couples TRBV11-1 to TRBJ2-7, with TRBD1 identical over 7 bases. This CDR3 has 15 residues. V was pared by 1 base and J by 3 bases, with 6 bases of the junction left unmatched. Germline lookup yields CDR1 SGHAT and CDR2 FQDESV (reference sequence). CDR3 sequence (DNA): TGTGCCAGCAGCTTAGGACAGGGTCTTTTCTACGAGCAGTACTTC. This translates into CASSLGQGLFYEQYF. Based on the CDR3 plus reference TRBV11-1 and TRBJ2-7, the full variable domain is EAEVAQSPRYKITEKSQAVAFWCDPISGHATLYWYRQILGQGPELLVQFQDESVVDDSQLPKDRFSAERLKGVDSTLKIQPAELGDSAMYLCASSLGQGLFYEQYFGPGTRLTVT.

The chain has TRBV4-2 and TRBJ2-2, with D hard to call. The V gene's germline CDR1 is LGHNA and CDR2 YNFKEQ. Trimming removed 0 bases from V and 5 bases from J, with 4 bases in between. CDR3 length: 13 residues. The CDR3 coding sequence is TGTGCCAGCAGCCAAGATAGTACCGGGGAGCTGTTTTTT. Translated: CASSQDSTGELFF.

The rearrangement links TRBV6-5 to TRBJ2-6, with D possibly matching TRBD2 (5 bases). Trimming removed 2 bases at V and 9 bases at J, with 11 bases between. CDR3 size: 14 residues. Germline CDR1 MNHEY, CDR2 SVGAGI. DNA for the CDR3: TGTGCCAGCAGTTACGATCGGGGTGGCAACGTCCTGACTTTC. Translated, it gives CASSYDRGGNVLTF.